Listed below are T cell receptor beta chains from one sample, sequenced in a study of blood T cell repertoires in COVID-19. Generated by immunoSEQ multiplex PCR, the TCRdb table keeps only in-frame clones and is missing some. Here the sample spans fewer than 250,000 clones, approximately 78% being singletons. Sequenced input: peripheral blood. These receptors originate from a woman of 80 years or more with acute or convalescent COVID-19. Both conserved end residues are part of each CDR3. Each record gives: clone size, D gene, V gene, J gene, CDR3 protein, CDR3 DNA. D genes are given only for firm matches. Part of the rows lack a size; the others show once, few, many or a class for expanded clones.

size: -
D: -
V: TRBV7-2
J: TRBJ2-2
CDR3: CASSLLVVGELFF
DNA: TGTGCCAGCAGCTTGTTAGTCGTCGGGGAGCTGTTTTTT

size: -
D: -
V: TRBV7-8
J: TRBJ2-5
CDR3: CAGAWGRQETQYF
DNA: TGTGCCGGGGCCTGGGGGAGGCAAGAGACCCAGTACTTC

size: -
D: TRBD1
V: TRBV7-6
J: TRBJ1-4
CDR3: CASRGAGGNEKLFF
DNA: TGTGCCAGCAGGGGGGCAGGGGGCAATGAAAAACTGTTTTTT

size: few
D: -
V: TRBV19
J: TRBJ1-1
CDR3: CASASNSNTEAFF
DNA: TGTGCCAGTGCCTCCAACTCCAACACTGAAGCTTTCTTT

size: -
D: TRBD1
V: TRBV6-5
J: TRBJ1-5
CDR3: CASRAGTVNQPQHF
DNA: TGTGCCAGCAGGGCCGGGACAGTGAATCAGCCCCAGCATTTT

size: -
D: -
V: TRBV9
J: TRBJ1-2
CDR3: CASSVLGNYGYTF
DNA: TGTGCCAGCAGCGTACTAGGCAACTATGGCTACACCTTC

size: -
D: -
V: TRBV2
J: TRBJ1-1
CDR3: CASSAGNTEAFF
DNA: TGTGCCAGCAGCGCAGGGAACACTGAAGCTTTCTTT

size: -
D: -
V: TRBV25-1
J: TRBJ2-6
CDR3: CASSEAMSANVLTF
DNA: TGTGCCAGCAGTGAAGCGATGTCGGCCAACGTCCTGACTTTC

size: -
D: -
V: TRBV21-1
J: TRBJ2-3
CDR3: CASSSPRDRGTDTQYF
DNA: TGTGCCAGCAGCTCGCCCCGGGACAGGGGTACAGATACGCAGTATTTT

size: -
D: -
V: TRBV11-3
J: TRBJ2-3
CDR3: CASSLDSRLDGGTDTQYF
DNA: TGTGCCAGCAGCTTAGATAGTAGACTCGACGGGGGCACAGATACGCAGTATTTT

size: -
D: -
V: TRBV6-1
J: TRBJ2-3
CDR3: CASSENSPSTDTQYF
DNA: TGTGCCAGCAGTGAAAACAGCCCCAGCACAGATACGCAGTATTTT

size: -
D: -
V: TRBV19
J: TRBJ1-1
CDR3: CASSIDSELTAFF
DNA: TGTGCCAGTAGTATAGATTCCGAGCTCACGGCTTTCTTT

size: -
D: TRBD2
V: TRBV11-3
J: TRBJ2-3
CDR3: CASSFRAGGPTDTQYF
DNA: TGTGCCAGCAGCTTTCGAGCGGGAGGTCCCACAGATACGCAGTATTTT

size: -
D: TRBD2
V: TRBV6-5
J: TRBJ2-5
CDR3: CASTGLAGQETQYF
DNA: TGTGCCAGCACCGGACTAGCGGGGCAAGAGACCCAGTACTTC

size: few
D: TRBD1
V: TRBV11-1
J: TRBJ1-2
CDR3: CASSSGQNYGYTF
DNA: TGTGCCAGCAGCTCGGGACAGAACTATGGCTACACCTTC

size: -
D: -
V: TRBV5-8
J: TRBJ2-2
CDR3: CASSLGRRGGTGELFF
DNA: TGTGCCAGCAGCTTGGGGCGAAGGGGCGGCACCGGGGAGCTGTTTTTT

size: -
D: -
V: TRBV6-4
J: TRBJ1-1
CDR3: CASSALRGTEAFF
DNA: TGTGCCAGCAGTGCACTTAGGGGAACTGAAGCTTTCTTT

size: -
D: -
V: TRBV5-6
J: TRBJ1-2
CDR3: CASTGRGGYGYTF
DNA: TGTGCCAGCACAGGGCGGGGAGGCTATGGCTACACCTTC

size: -
D: -
V: TRBV5-8
J: TRBJ1-3
CDR3: CASSFLNTIYF
DNA: TGTGCCAGCAGCTTCTTAAACACCATATATTTT

size: once
D: TRBD1
V: TRBV2
J: TRBJ2-5
CDR3: CASRDRGKETQYF
DNA: TGTGCCAGCAGGGACAGGGGGAAAGAGACCCAGTACTTC

size: many
D: -
V: TRBV7-8
J: TRBJ2-3
CDR3: CASSLESGQGQYF
DNA: TGTGCCAGCAGCTTAGAATCAGGACAAGGCCAGTATTTT

size: -
D: -
V: TRBV19
J: TRBJ1-3
CDR3: CASRLGNTIYF
DNA: TGTGCCAGTAGGCTAGGAAACACCATATATTTT

size: -
D: -
V: TRBV4-3
J: TRBJ2-3
CDR3: CASSQDTAPSTDTQYF
DNA: TGCGCCAGCAGCCAAGATACTGCCCCTAGCACAGATACGCAGTATTTT

size: -
D: -
V: TRBV3-1/TRBV3-2
J: TRBJ1-3
CDR3: CASSPERGPGNTIYF
DNA: TGTGCCAGCAGCCCGGAACGAGGGCCTGGAAACACCATATATTTT

size: -
D: -
V: TRBV11-3
J: TRBJ1-1
CDR3: CASSSPAALQNTEAFF
DNA: TGTGCCAGCAGCTCCCCCGCGGCGCTCCAGAACACTGAAGCTTTCTTT

size: -
D: -
V: TRBV15
J: TRBJ2-1
CDR3: CATSREGSEQFF
DNA: TGTGCCACCAGCAGAGAGGGGAGTGAGCAGTTCTTC

size: -
D: -
V: TRBV6-2/TRBV6-3
J: TRBJ1-2
CDR3: CASSYMAETLYGYTF
DNA: TGTGCCAGCAGTTACATGGCAGAGACTCTCTATGGCTACACCTTC

size: -
D: TRBD2
V: TRBV4-3
J: TRBJ2-1
CDR3: CASSQDLGTSWNEQFF
DNA: TGCGCCAGCAGCCAAGATCTTGGGACTAGTTGGAATGAGCAGTTCTTC

size: -
D: TRBD2
V: TRBV19
J: TRBJ2-2
CDR3: CASSISGGRGNTGELFF
DNA: TGTGCCAGTAGTATCTCCGGCGGGAGAGGGAACACCGGGGAGCTGTTTTTT

size: -
D: -
V: TRBV14
J: TRBJ2-3
CDR3: CASSQGSGPGTDTQYF
DNA: TGTGCCAGCAGCCAAGGTTCAGGGCCTGGCACAGATACGCAGTATTTT

size: -
D: TRBD2
V: TRBV28
J: TRBJ2-2
CDR3: CASSYGTRATGELFF
DNA: TGTGCCAGCAGTTATGGGACTAGGGCCACCGGGGAGCTGTTTTTT

size: -
D: -
V: TRBV2
J: TRBJ1-4
CDR3: CASSSGRAREKLFF
DNA: TGTGCCAGCAGTTCGGGGAGGGCCCGAGAAAAACTGTTTTTT

size: -
D: TRBD1
V: TRBV7-9
J: TRBJ2-7
CDR3: CASSLGAPGQRYEQYF
DNA: TGTGCCAGCAGCTTAGGAGCACCGGGACAGAGATACGAGCAGTACTTC

size: -
D: TRBD2
V: TRBV4-3
J: TRBJ2-1
CDR3: CASSQKGLAGGPYNEQFF
DNA: TGCGCCAGCAGCCAAAAAGGACTAGCGGGGGGCCCCTACAATGAGCAGTTCTTC

size: -
D: TRBD1
V: TRBV7-9
J: TRBJ1-2
CDR3: CASSQGQRLYGYTF
DNA: TGTGCCAGCAGCCAGGGACAGCGCCTCTATGGCTACACCTTC

size: -
D: TRBD2
V: TRBV13
J: TRBJ2-5
CDR3: CASSLARTSGGAGETQYF
DNA: TGTGCCAGCAGCTTAGCCCGAACTAGCGGGGGGGCTGGGGAGACCCAGTACTTC

size: -
D: TRBD2
V: TRBV19
J: TRBJ2-3
CDR3: CASPQASGDSHALSSGTDTQYF
DNA: TGTGCCAGTCCGCAGGCTAGCGGGGATTCGCATGCCTTATCCTCCGGTACAGATACGCAGTATTTT

size: once
D: TRBD1
V: TRBV23-1
J: TRBJ2-3
CDR3: CASSPHFRRDRGLTDTQYF
DNA: TGCGCCAGCAGTCCCCACTTTAGACGGGACAGGGGTTTAACAGATACGCAGTATTTT